This TCR beta chain was retrieved from a study of blood T cell repertoires in COVID-19. Study-wide background: The United States, Italy and Spain provided the acute and convalescent COVID-19 samples. Sample material is recorded as cDNA or gDNA derived from T cells, B-cell-depleted T cells, or PBMCs.

The CDR3 sequence is 16 residues long. Germline V lookup: CDR1 SQVTM, CDR2 ANQGSEA. Authors' analysis steps: Estimates of nucleated cell counts were drawn from the amplification of reference gene primers. This table comes from immunoSEQ multiplex PCR, and its TCRdb copy is limited to in-frame clones, with some not included. From that table come the V and J calls and clone size; the DNA was used to work out D and trimming. The sample includes fewer than 60,000 clones, around 90% of them seen just once. This chain connects TRBV29-1 to TRBJ2-2; 7 bases fit TRBD1. This TCR was sampled from a human donor with acute or convalescent COVID-19. The donor label of this sample is uncertain. Material for sequencing was peripheral blood. This CDR3 reads CSVSLGYRGNTGELFF. CDR3 DNA: TGCAGTGTCAGCCTAGGTTACAGGGGGAACACCGGGGAGCTGTTTTTT.